This T cell receptor beta chain was documented in a study of cytomegalovirus exposure and HLA in healthy donors. As for the donors, each was a healthy bone marrow donor. Concerning this clone itself: Its target is unknown.

Study-level points and caveats: TCR beta sequences reportedly predicted the HLA-A and HLA-B alleles of most subjects accurately.

PCR was performed using 60 Vbeta and 13 Jbeta primers. Here immunoSEQ multiplex PCR was the method, and the copy in TCRdb shows in-frame clones only, minus some. The data contain about 210,000 clones, about 81% of them singletons. Material for sequencing was PBMCs. The source is a man aged 35 to 55 in good health and CMV-seropositive.

CDR3 region: CASRRTSGSGNEQFF. CDR3 nucleotide sequence: TGTGCCAGTAGGCGGACTAGCGGGAGCGGCAATGAGCAGTTCTTC. The genes are TRBV19 and TRBJ2-1; 13 nucleotides align to TRBD2. V lost 6 bases, J lost 6 bases, and 5 bases stayed unmatched. The CDR3 is made up of 15 amino acids. CDR1 LNHDA and CDR2 SQIVND come from the germline V gene (reference sequence).